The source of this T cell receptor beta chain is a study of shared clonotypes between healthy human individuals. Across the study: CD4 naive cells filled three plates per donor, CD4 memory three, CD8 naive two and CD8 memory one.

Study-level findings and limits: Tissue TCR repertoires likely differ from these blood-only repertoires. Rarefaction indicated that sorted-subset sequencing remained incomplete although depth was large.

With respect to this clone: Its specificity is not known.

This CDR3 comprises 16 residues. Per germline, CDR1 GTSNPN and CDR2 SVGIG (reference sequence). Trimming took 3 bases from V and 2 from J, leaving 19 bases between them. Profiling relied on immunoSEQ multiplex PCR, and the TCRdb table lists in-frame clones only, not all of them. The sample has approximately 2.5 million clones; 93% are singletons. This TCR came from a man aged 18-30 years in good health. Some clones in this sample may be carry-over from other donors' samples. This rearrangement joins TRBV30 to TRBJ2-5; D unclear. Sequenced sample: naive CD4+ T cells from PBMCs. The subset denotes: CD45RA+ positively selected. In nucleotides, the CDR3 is TGTGCCTGGAGGGGTGACGGGTTAAGGGAACAAGAGACCCAGTACTTC. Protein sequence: CAWRGDGLREQETQYF.